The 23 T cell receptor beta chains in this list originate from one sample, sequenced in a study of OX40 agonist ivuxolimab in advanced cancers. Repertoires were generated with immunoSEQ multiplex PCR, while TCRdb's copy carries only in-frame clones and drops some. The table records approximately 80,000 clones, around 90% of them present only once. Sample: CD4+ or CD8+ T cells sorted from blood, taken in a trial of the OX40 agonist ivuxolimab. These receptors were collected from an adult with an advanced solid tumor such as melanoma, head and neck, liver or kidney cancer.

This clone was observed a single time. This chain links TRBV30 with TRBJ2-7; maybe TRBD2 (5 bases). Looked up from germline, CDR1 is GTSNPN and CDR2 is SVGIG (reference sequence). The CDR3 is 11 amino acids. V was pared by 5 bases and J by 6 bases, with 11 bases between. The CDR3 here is CAWGRTSEQYF. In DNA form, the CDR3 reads TGTGCCTGGGGTCGTACTAGCGAGCAGTACTTC. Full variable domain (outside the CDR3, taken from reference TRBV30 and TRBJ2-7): SQTIHQWPATLVQPVGSPLSLECTVEGTSNPNLYWYRQAAGRGLQLLFYSVGIGQISSEVPQNLSASRPQDRQFILSSKKLLLSDSGFYLCAWGRTSEQYFGPGTRLTVT.

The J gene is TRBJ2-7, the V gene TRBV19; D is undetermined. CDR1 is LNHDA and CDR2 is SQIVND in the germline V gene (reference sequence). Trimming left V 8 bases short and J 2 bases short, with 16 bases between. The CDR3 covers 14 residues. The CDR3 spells CASASSTIPYEQYF. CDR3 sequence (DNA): TGTGCCAGTGCTTCCTCAACAATCCCCTACGAGCAGTACTTC.

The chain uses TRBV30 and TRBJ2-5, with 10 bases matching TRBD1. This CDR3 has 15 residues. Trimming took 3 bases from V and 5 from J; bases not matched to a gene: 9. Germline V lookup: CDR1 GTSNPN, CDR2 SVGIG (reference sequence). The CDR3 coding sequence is TGTGCCTGGAGGAACTGGACAGGGGGGTGGGAGACCCAGTACTTC. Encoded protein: CAWRNWTGGWETQYF.

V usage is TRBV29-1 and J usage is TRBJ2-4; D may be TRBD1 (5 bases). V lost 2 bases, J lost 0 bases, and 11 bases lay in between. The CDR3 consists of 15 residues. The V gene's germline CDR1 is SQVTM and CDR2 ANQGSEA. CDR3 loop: CSVESGLLAKNIQYF. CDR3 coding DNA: TGCAGCGTTGAATCAGGGCTACTAGCCAAAAACATTCAGTACTTC.

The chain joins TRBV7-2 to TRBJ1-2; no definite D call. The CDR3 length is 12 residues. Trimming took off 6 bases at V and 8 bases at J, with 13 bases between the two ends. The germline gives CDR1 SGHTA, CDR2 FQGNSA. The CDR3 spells CASSPTVWGYTF. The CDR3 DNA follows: TGTGCCAGCAGTCCCACTGTCTGGGGCTACACCTTC.

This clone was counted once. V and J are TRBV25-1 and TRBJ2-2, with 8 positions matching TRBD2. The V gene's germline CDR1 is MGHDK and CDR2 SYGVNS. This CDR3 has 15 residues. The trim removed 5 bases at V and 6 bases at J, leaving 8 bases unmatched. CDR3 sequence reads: CASSPRTSSAGELFF. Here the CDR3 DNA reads TGTGCCAGCAGTCCTCGGACTAGCTCGGCCGGGGAGCTGTTTTTT.

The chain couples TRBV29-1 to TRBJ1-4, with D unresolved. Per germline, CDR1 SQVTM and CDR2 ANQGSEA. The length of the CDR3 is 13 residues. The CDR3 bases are TGCGCCTCCAACGGTCTTAGAGGGGAAAAACTGTTTTTT. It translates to CASNGLRGEKLFF. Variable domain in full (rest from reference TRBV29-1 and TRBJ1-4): SAVISQKPSRDICQRGTSLTIQCQVDSQVTMMFWYRQQPGQSLTLIATANQGSEATYESGFVIDKFPISRPNLTFSTLTVSNMSPEDSSIYLCASNGLRGEKLFFGSGTQLSVL.

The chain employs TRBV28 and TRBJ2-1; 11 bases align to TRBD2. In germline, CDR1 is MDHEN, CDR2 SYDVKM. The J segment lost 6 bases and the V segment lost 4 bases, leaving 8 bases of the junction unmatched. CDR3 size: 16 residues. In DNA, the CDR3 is TGTGCCAGCAGTTCCGGACTAGCGGGCCCCCTCAATGAGCAGTTCTTC. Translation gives CASSSGLAGPLNEQFF.

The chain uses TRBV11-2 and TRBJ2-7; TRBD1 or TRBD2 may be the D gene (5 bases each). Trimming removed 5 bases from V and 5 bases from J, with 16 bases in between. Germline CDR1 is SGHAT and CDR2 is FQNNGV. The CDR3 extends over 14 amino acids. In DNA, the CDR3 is TGTGCCAGCAGCCATTTGGGGACGGCTGACGAGCAGTACTTC. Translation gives CASSHLGTADEQYF.

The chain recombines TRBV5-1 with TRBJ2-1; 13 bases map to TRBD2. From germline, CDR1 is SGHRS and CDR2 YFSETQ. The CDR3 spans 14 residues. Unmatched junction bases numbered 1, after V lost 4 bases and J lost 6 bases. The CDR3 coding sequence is TGCGCCAGCAGCCGACTAGCGGGAGGCAATGAGCAGTTCTTC. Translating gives CASSRLAGGNEQFF.

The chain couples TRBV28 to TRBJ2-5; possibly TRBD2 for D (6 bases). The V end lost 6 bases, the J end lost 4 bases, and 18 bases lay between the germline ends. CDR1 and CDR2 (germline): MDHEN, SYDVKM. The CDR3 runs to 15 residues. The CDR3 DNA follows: TGTGCCAGCAGCCGACTAGTACCTTACAGAGAGACCCAGTACTTC. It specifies CASSRLVPYRETQYF.

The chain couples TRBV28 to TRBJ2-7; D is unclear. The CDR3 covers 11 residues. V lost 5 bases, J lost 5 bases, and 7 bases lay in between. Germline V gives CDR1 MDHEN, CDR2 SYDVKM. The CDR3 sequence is CASSTLNEQYF. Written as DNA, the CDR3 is TGTGCCAGCAGTACTCTCAACGAGCAGTACTTC. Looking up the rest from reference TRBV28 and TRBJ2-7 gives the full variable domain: DVKVTQSSRYLVKRTGEKVFLECVQDMDHENMFWYRQDPGLGLRLIYFSYDVKMKEKGDIPEGYSVSREKKERFSLILESASTNQTSMYLCASSTLNEQYFGPGTRLTVT.

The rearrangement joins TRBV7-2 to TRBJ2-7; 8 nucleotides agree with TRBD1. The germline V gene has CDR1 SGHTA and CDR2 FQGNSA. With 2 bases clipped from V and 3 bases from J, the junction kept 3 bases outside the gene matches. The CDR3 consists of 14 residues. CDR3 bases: TGTGCCAGCAGCTTACAGGGGGCGATCTACGAGCAGTACTTC. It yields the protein CASSLQGAIYEQYF. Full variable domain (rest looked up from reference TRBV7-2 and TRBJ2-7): GAGVSQSPSNKVTEKGKDVELRCDPISGHTALYWYRQSLGQGLEFLIYFQGNSAPDKSGLPSDRFSAERTGGSVSTLTIQRTQQEDSAVYLCASSLQGAIYEQYFGPGTRLTVT.

The CDR3 DNA follows: TGTGCCAGCAGCGTACAGGCATTTGGAAACACCATATATTTT. As protein: CASSVQAFGNTIYF. This chain joins TRBV2 and TRBJ1-3, with a weak D call TRBD1 (5 bases). The V end lost 6 bases, the J end lost 3 bases, and 12 bases lay between the germline ends. Germline V CDR1 and CDR2: SNHLY, FYNNEI. This CDR3 has 14 amino acids.

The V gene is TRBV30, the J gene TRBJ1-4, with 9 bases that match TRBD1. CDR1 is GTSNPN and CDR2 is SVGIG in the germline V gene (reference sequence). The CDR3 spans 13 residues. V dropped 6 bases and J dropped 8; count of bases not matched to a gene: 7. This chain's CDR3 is CACATGGEEKLFF. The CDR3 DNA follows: TGTGCCTGTGCGACAGGGGGGGAAGAAAAACTGTTTTTT.

The CDR3 loop reads CASTMGGWTDTQYF. CDR3 in DNA: TGTGCCAGCACAATGGGGGGCTGGACAGATACGCAGTATTTT. This chain links TRBV28 with TRBJ2-3, with D possibly called TRBD1 or TRBD2 (6 bases each). CDR3 length: 14 amino acids. The V end was cut by 7 bases, the J end by 3 bases, with 14 bases between. Germline V lookup: CDR1 MDHEN, CDR2 SYDVKM. The full variable domain, its missing parts supplied by reference TRBV28 and TRBJ2-3, is DVKVTQSSRYLVKRTGEKVFLECVQDMDHENMFWYRQDPGLGLRLIYFSYDVKMKEKGDIPEGYSVSREKKERFSLILESASTNQTSMYLCASTMGGWTDTQYFGPGTRLTVL.

The CDR3 region is CASSWDRYYGYTF. In nucleotides, the CDR3 is TGTGCCAGCAGTTGGGACAGGTACTATGGCTACACCTTC. This chain uses TRBV2 with TRBJ1-2, with TRBD1 matching 8 bases. Germline CDR1 is SNHLY and CDR2 is FYNNEI. With V trimmed by 5 bases and J by 3 bases, 2 bases remained unmatched. The CDR3 is 13 amino acids.

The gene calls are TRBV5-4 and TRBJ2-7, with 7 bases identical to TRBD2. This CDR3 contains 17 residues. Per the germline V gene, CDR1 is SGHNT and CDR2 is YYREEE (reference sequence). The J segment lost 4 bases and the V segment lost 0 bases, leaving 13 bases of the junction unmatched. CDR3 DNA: TGTGCCAGCAGCTTGGGCCCTTTGGGACTACAAGGATACGAGCAGTACTTC. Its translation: CASSLGPLGLQGYEQYF. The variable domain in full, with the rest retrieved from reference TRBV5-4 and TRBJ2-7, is ETGVTQSPTHLIKTRGQQVTLRCSSQSGHNTVSWYQQALGQGPQFIFQYYREEENGRGNFPPRFSGLQFPNYSSELNVNALELDDSALYLCASSLGPLGLQGYEQYFGPGTRLTVT.

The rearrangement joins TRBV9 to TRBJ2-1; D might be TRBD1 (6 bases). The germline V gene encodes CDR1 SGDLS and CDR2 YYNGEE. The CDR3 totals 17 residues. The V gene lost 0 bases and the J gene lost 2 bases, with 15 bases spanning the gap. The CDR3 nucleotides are TGTGCCAGCAGCGTAGTAGATAACAGGGTTACCTACAATGAGCAGTTCTTC. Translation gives CASSVVDNRVTYNEQFF. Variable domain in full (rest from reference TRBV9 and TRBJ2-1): DSGVTQTPKHLITATGQRVTLRCSPRSGDLSVYWYQQSLDQGLQFLIQYYNGEERAKGNILERFSAQQFPDLHSELNLSSLELGDSALYFCASSVVDNRVTYNEQFFGPGTRLTVL.

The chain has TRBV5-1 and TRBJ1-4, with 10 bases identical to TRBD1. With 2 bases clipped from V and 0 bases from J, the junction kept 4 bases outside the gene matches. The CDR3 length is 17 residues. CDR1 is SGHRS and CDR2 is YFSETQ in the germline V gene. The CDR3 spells CASSFGTGDATNEKLFF. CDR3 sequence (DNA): TGCGCCAGCAGCTTCGGGACAGGGGACGCAACTAATGAAAAACTGTTTTTT.

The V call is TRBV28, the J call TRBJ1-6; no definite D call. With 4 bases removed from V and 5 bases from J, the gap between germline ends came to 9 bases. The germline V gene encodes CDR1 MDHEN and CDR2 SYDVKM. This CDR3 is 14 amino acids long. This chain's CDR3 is CASSSQTHNSPLHF. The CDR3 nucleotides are TGTGCCAGCAGTTCCCAGACCCATAATTCACCCCTCCACTTT.

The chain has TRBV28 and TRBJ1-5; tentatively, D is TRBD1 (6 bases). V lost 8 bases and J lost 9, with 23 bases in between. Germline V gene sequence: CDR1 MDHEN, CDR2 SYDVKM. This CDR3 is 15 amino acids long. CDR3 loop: CASASDIQGHRPQHF. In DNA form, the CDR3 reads TGTGCCAGCGCTTCCGATATCCAGGGGCATAGGCCCCAGCATTTT.

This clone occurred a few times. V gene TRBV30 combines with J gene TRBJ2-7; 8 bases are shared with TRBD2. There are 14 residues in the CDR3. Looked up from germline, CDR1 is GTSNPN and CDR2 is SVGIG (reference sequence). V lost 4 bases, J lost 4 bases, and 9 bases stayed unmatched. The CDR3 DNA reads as TGTGCCTGGACCACGGGAGGGAATGTTTACGAGCAGTACTTC. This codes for CAWTTGGNVYEQYF.